This is a list of T cell receptor beta chains from one sample in a study of blood T cell repertoires in COVID-19. Profiling relied on immunoSEQ multiplex PCR, and the TCRdb table lists in-frame clones only, not all of them. Of about 80,000 clones listed, 82% are singletons. Sequencing was performed on peripheral blood. Every receptor here comes from a woman between 70 and 85 years old with acute or convalescent COVID-19. Both conserved end residues are part of each CDR3. The D gene is left open where the match is weak. The size of a clone is reported for some rows only, either as once, few or many, or as a class for expanded clones.

abundance	j_gene	d_gene	v_gene	CDR3nt	CDR3aa
NA	TRBJ2-3	NA	TRBV14	TGTGCCAGCAGCCAAGATACTACCCTAGATACGCAGTATTTT	CASSQDTTLDTQYF
NA	TRBJ1-2	TRBD1	TRBV5-5	TGTGCCAGCAGCTCACGTCCCGGGACAGGGCGCGGCTACACCTTC	CASSSRPGTGRGYTF
NA	TRBJ2-1	TRBD2	TRBV6-5	TGTGCCAGCTCAAGCGGGAGCTACAATGAGCAGTTCTTC	CASSSGSYNEQFF
NA	TRBJ1-4	NA	TRBV7-2	TGTGCCAGCAGCCCCGACAGGTGGGCAAATGAAAAACTGTTTTTT	CASSPDRWANEKLFF
NA	TRBJ1-5	NA	TRBV19	TGTGCCAGTAGCCCCCTTAGCAATCAGCCCCAGCATTTT	CASSPLSNQPQHF
NA	TRBJ2-5	NA	TRBV2	TGTGCCAGCGGGCAACAAGAGACCCAGTACTTC	CASGQQETQYF
NA	TRBJ2-5	NA	TRBV5-5	TGTGCCAGCAGCCTAGTCGGGACTCAAGAGACCCAGTACTTC	CASSLVGTQETQYF
NA	TRBJ2-1	TRBD2	TRBV2	TGTGCCAGCAGGGAACTACTAGCGGGAGGGGATTCCTACAATGAGCAGTTCTTC	CASRELLAGGDSYNEQFF
NA	TRBJ2-3	TRBD1	TRBV5-1	TGCGCCAGCAGCTCGACAGGGGGCCCAGATACGCAGTATTTT	CASSSTGGPDTQYF
NA	TRBJ2-3	TRBD2	TRBV7-6	TGTGCCAGCAGCTCGGCTAGCGGGAGGGTAGGGGCAGATACGCAGTATTTT	CASSSASGRVGADTQYF
few	TRBJ1-5	NA	TRBV6-5	TGTGCCAGCCGAAGGAAGGGGAGGGACCAGCCCCAGCATTTT	CASRRKGRDQPQHF
NA	TRBJ1-4	TRBD1	TRBV19	TGTGCCAGTAGTGACCCGGGACAGGGTCTCGAAAAACTGTTTTTT	CASSDPGQGLEKLFF